This TCR beta chain was identified during a study of spatial heterogeneity in lung cancer. From the 5' RACE reads, TCRdb called clonotypes with MiXCR, one entry per CDR3 protein. This sample has 60,000 to 90,000 distinct CDR3 sequences, with roughly 8% found just once. The CDR3 covers 12 residues. CDR1 and CDR2 (germline): MDHEN, SYDVKM. V lost 11 bases and J lost 9; bases outside the gene matches: 9. Stated time point: sample taken at primary tumor resection. The input material, whole RNA from tumor, nontumor lung or frozen PBMC, was sequenced unsorted. This clonotype was counted at least ten times. This sequence was found in a male donor with early-stage non-small cell lung cancer. The sequences come from PBMCs, collected at surgery. This chain joins TRBV28 and TRBJ1-5; TRBD1 aligns across 8 bases. CDR3 nucleotides: TGTGCCGTACGACAGGGGATCTGGCCCCAGCATTTT. It translates to CAVRQGIWPQHF.